The 32 T cell receptor beta chains presented below share a single source sample, sequenced in a study of OX40 agonist ivuxolimab in advanced cancers. The assay was immunoSEQ multiplex PCR, and TCRdb's table has in-frame clones only and misses some. The sample includes about 78,000 clones, roughly nine tenths of them seen just once. The sample consisted of CD4+ or CD8+ T cells sorted from blood, taken in a trial of the OX40 agonist ivuxolimab. The origin of the receptors is an adult with an advanced solid tumor such as melanoma, head and neck, liver or kidney cancer.

The table lists this clone with a count of one. The gene calls are TRBV5-1 and TRBJ2-2, with no clear D. Germline CDR1 reads SGHRS; CDR2 reads YFSETQ. Trimming removed 0 bases at V and 6 bases at J, with 12 bases between. This CDR3 is built from 15 residues. The CDR3 coding sequence is TGCGCCAGCAGCTTGGGGGCCGCTTTGGCCGGGGAGCTGTTTTTT. Amino acid sequence: CASSLGAALAGELFF.

V and J are TRBV5-4 and TRBJ1-1; D perhaps matches TRBD1 (5 bases). Germline-derived CDR1 and CDR2 are SGHNT and YYREEE (reference sequence). The CDR3 has 15 residues. The V and J ends lost 0 bases and 1 base respectively, with 10 bases between them. CDR3 amino acids: CASSLDGARNTEAFF. The CDR3 DNA is TGTGCCAGCAGCTTGGACGGGGCAAGGAACACTGAAGCTTTCTTT.

This chain joins TRBV30 and TRBJ1-1; perhaps TRBD1 as D (6 bases). The germline CDR1 and CDR2 sequences are GTSNPN and SVGIG (reference sequence). Deletions cut 5 bases from V and 5 bases from J, with 18 bases between. This CDR3 has 14 residues. The chain's CDR3 is CAWVKQGSRTEAFF. The DNA for the CDR3 is TGTGCCTGGGTAAAACAGGGCAGTAGGACTGAAGCTTTCTTT.

The chain joins TRBV11-3 to TRBJ2-2; 13 bases are shared with TRBD2. The V and J ends lost 4 bases and 13 bases, in that order; junction bases with no gene match: 9. The CDR3 spans 15 residues. CDR1 and CDR2 from the germline V gene are SGHNT and YENEEA. The CDR3 is CASSSGLAGEEVLFF. CDR3 coding DNA: TGTGCCAGCAGCTCCGGACTAGCGGGAGAGGAGGTGCTGTTTTTT.

The chain is built from TRBV29-1 and TRBJ2-1; D gene ambiguous. The CDR3 runs to 13 residues. V lost 3 bases to trimming and J lost 9 bases, with 15 bases between them. Per germline, CDR1 SQVTM and CDR2 ANQGSEA. Here the CDR3 reads CSVDSVRDAEQFF. The CDR3 DNA sequence: TGCAGCGTTGACTCGGTTAGGGATGCTGAGCAGTTCTTC.

The chain is built from TRBV6-6 and TRBJ2-4; D might be TRBD1 or TRBD2, each matching 5 bases. The CDR3 is 14 amino acids. V was pared by 5 bases and J by 1 base, with 9 bases between. Germline V CDR1 and CDR2: MNHNY, SVGAGI (reference sequence). CDR3 loop: CASSTGTAKNIQYF. The CDR3 DNA reads as TGTGCCAGCAGTACCGGGACGGCCAAAAACATTCAGTACTTC.

The chain couples TRBV7-8 to TRBJ1-2; D is unresolved. Trimming removed 1 base from V and 3 bases from J, with 6 bases in between. CDR3 size: 13 residues. Per the germline V gene, CDR1 is SGHVS and CDR2 is FQNEAQ. The CDR3 region is CASSLGVDYGYTF. As DNA, the CDR3 is TGTGCCAGCAGCTTAGGTGTGGACTATGGCTACACCTTC. The complete variable domain, with remaining parts taken from reference TRBV7-8 and TRBJ1-2, reads GAGVSQSPRYKVAKRGQDVALRCDPISGHVSLFWYQQALGQGPEFLTYFQNEAQLDKSGLPSDRFFAERPEGSVSTLKIQRTQQEDSAVYLCASSLGVDYGYTFGSGTRLTVV.

The chain employs TRBV19 and TRBJ1-1; tentative D call: TRBD1 (6 bases). Germline V gene data show CDR1 as LNHDA and CDR2 as SQIVND (reference sequence). V lost 8 bases and J lost 5, with 15 bases in between. The CDR3 runs 13 residues. The CDR3 here is CASRRQAGTEAFF. The CDR3 nucleotides are TGTGCCAGTCGGCGACAGGCTGGGACTGAAGCTTTCTTT.

The rearrangement uses TRBV2 and TRBJ1-5; TRBD1 might be the D (5 bases). Germline V CDR1 and CDR2: SNHLY, FYNNEI. The V end lost 3 bases, the J end lost 1 base, and 10 bases lay between the germline ends. This CDR3 has 15 residues. Here the CDR3 DNA reads TGTGCCAGCAGTGACACGGGGCAAAGCAATCAGCCCCAGCATTTT. It translates to CASSDTGQSNQPQHF.

The chain employs TRBV2 and TRBJ2-4; 9 nucleotides match TRBD1. V gave up 8 bases and J gave up 1 base; unmatched junction bases: 0. Per germline, CDR1 SNHLY and CDR2 FYNNEI. This CDR3 is 13 amino acids long. The CDR3: CASGTGAKNIQYF. CDR3 sequence (DNA): TGTGCCAGCGGGACAGGGGCCAAAAACATTCAGTACTTC. Together with reference TRBV2 and TRBJ2-4, the CDR3 gives the full variable domain: EPEVTQTPSHQVTQMGQEVILRCVPISNHLYFYWYRQILGQKVEFLVSFYNNEISEKSEIFDDQFSVERPDGSNFTLKIRSTKLEDSAMYFCASGTGAKNIQYFGAGTRLSVL.

To note about this clone: One end of the junction is discordant with germline, which a read error may explain. V usage is TRBV6-5 and J usage is TRBJ2-3, with D possibly TRBD2 on 6 matching bases. The CDR3 consists of 13 residues. CDR1 and CDR2 (germline): MNHEY, SVGAGI. The CDR3 DNA follows: TGTGCCGGCAGGAGTCCCGGGGGTTATACGCAGTATTTT. It encodes CAGRSPGGYTQYF.

This rearrangement joins TRBV28 to TRBJ2-7, with D unresolved. The germline V and J ends were trimmed by 2 bases and 4 bases, with 12 bases remaining between them. The germline gives CDR1 MDHEN, CDR2 SYDVKM. The CDR3 runs 14 residues. The CDR3 bases are TGTGCCAGCAGTTTAAGTCAGGCCCTATACGAGCAGTACTTC. It specifies CASSLSQALYEQYF.

The chain employs TRBV6-5 and TRBJ1-2; D uncertain. V was pared by 0 bases and J by 2 bases, with 7 bases between. The length of the CDR3 is 14 residues. Germline V CDR1 and CDR2: MNHEY, SVGAGI. The CDR3: CASSYSWGNYGYTF. The DNA of the CDR3 is TGTGCCAGCAGTTACTCGTGGGGAAACTATGGCTACACCTTC.

The V gene is TRBV28, the J gene TRBJ1-1; the D gene is possibly TRBD1 (5 bases). V gave up 4 bases and J gave up 5 bases, with 17 bases separating them. The germline CDR1 and CDR2 sequences are MDHEN and SYDVKM. The CDR3 runs 15 residues. Written as DNA, the CDR3 is TGTGCCAGCAGTTCCGGCGGGCAGGGTGGAACTGAAGCTTTCTTT. As protein: CASSSGGQGGTEAFF.

This clone was detected once. The J gene is TRBJ1-1, the V gene TRBV14; 7 bases agree with TRBD1. The V segment lost 4 bases and the J segment 1 base; nucleotides outside the gene matches: 3. Germline V CDR1 and CDR2: SGHDN, FVKESK. This CDR3 is built from 14 residues. The CDR3 sequence: CASSPRDRNTEAFF. DNA of the CDR3: TGTGCCAGCAGCCCCCGGGACAGGAACACTGAAGCTTTCTTT. The full variable domain, with the rest looked up from reference TRBV14 and TRBJ1-1, is EAGVTQFPSHSVIEKGQTVTLRCDPISGHDNLYWYRRVMGKEIKFLLHFVKESKQDESGMPNNRFLAERTGGTYSTLKVQPAELEDSGVYFCASSPRDRNTEAFFGQGTRLTVV.

This clone was seen once. The chain has TRBV25-1 and TRBJ2-7, with TRBD1 identical over 8 bases. V lost 5 bases to trimming and J lost 1 base; unmatched junction nucleotides: 7. Germline CDR1 reads MGHDK; CDR2 reads SYGVNS. The CDR3 is made up of 15 amino acids. CDR3 in amino acids: CASSPHNRGSYEQYF. CDR3 in DNA: TGTGCCAGCAGTCCTCACAACAGGGGGTCCTACGAGCAGTACTTC.

This clone has just one count. The J gene is TRBJ2-2, the V gene TRBV5-6; D possibly matches TRBD1 or TRBD2 (5 bases each). The CDR3 is 14 amino acids. Germline CDR1 reads SGHDT; CDR2 reads YYEEEE. V lost 3 bases to trimming and J lost 3 bases, with 9 bases between them. CDR3 coding DNA: TGTGCCAGCAGCTGGGGACCGTACACCGGGGAGCTGTTTTTT. Translating it yields CASSWGPYTGELFF.

The chain has TRBV7-9 and TRBJ1-2, with D possibly matching TRBD1 (6 bases). Germline V gene sequence: CDR1 SEHNR, CDR2 FQNEAQ (reference sequence). The germline V and J ends were trimmed by 6 bases and 4 bases, with 18 bases remaining between them. The CDR3 length is 15 residues. CDR3 residues: CASSSYRAFTYGYTF. The CDR3 DNA reads as TGTGCCAGCAGTTCGTACAGGGCGTTCACCTATGGCTACACCTTC.

The chain employs TRBV5-4 and TRBJ1-3; 7 nucleotides match TRBD1. Per germline, CDR1 SGHNT and CDR2 YYREEE (reference sequence). Losses at the gene ends were 5 bases for V and 2 bases for J; bases not matched to a gene: 4. This CDR3 region has 14 residues. CDR3 DNA: TGTGCCAGCAGTAGACAGGGCACTGGAAACACCATATATTTT. Protein product: CASSRQGTGNTIYF. The full variable domain, its missing parts supplied by reference TRBV5-4 and TRBJ1-3, is ETGVTQSPTHLIKTRGQQVTLRCSSQSGHNTVSWYQQALGQGPQFIFQYYREEENGRGNFPPRFSGLQFPNYSSELNVNALELDDSALYLCASSRQGTGNTIYFGEGSWLTVV.

V usage is TRBV5-8 and J usage is TRBJ2-2; D could derive from TRBD1 or TRBD2 (5 bases each). Germline CDR1 SGHTS, CDR2 YDEGEE. The CDR3 totals 13 residues. Trimming shortened V by 4 bases and J by 7 bases, and 11 bases separated the two germline ends. CDR3 protein: CASSVRGIGELFF. CDR3 sequence (DNA): TGTGCCAGCAGCGTGAGGGGTATCGGGGAGCTGTTTTTT. Drawing the rest from reference TRBV5-8 and TRBJ2-2, the complete variable domain is EAGVTQSPTHLIKTRGQQATLRCSPISGHTSVYWYQQALGLGLQFLLWYDEGEERNRGNFPPRFSGRQFPNYSSELNVNALELEDSALYLCASSVRGIGELFFGEGSRLTVL.

The chain uses TRBV21-1 and TRBJ2-7. TRBV21-1 is labeled a pseudogene. The CDR3 is 14 residues long. Written as DNA, the CDR3 is TGTGCCAGCAGCATTCGGCAGCAGACCTACGAGCAGTACTTC. It specifies CASSIRQQTYEQYF.

V is TRBV28 and J is TRBJ2-7; TRBD2 agrees at 9 bases. V lost 2 bases to trimming and J lost 3 bases; unmatched junction nucleotides: 2. CDR1 and CDR2 from the germline V gene are MDHEN and SYDVKM. There are 14 residues in the CDR3. The CDR3 loop is CASSLGSGGYEQYF. The CDR3 nucleotides read TGTGCCAGCAGTTTAGGTAGCGGGGGCTACGAGCAGTACTTC.

CDR3 nucleotides: TGTGCCAGCAGCAACCGAGCTAGCACAGATACGCAGTATTTT. This codes for CASSNRASTDTQYF. This chain connects TRBV5-4 to TRBJ2-3; D is undetermined. This CDR3 is 14 amino acids long. The ends were cut back, 4 bases at V and 0 bases at J, with 9 bases in the middle. Germline V gene data show CDR1 as SGHNT and CDR2 as YYREEE (reference sequence).

The chain is built from TRBV29-1 and TRBJ2-7, with D tentatively TRBD1 (5 bases). V lost 8 bases and J 1 base, leaving 12 bases between the germline ends. The CDR3 sequence is 12 residues long. Germline-derived CDR1 and CDR2 are SQVTM and ANQGSEA. The CDR3 DNA reads TGCAGCCCGCAGGGATCGTCCTACGAGCAGTACTTC. This encodes CSPQGSSYEQYF.

The chain links TRBV6-1 to TRBJ2-1; either TRBD1 or TRBD2 may supply D (5 bases each). The germline V gene encodes CDR1 MNHNS and CDR2 SASEGT. This CDR3 spans 13 amino acids. The ends were cut back, 0 bases at V and 13 bases at J, with 13 bases in the middle. DNA for the CDR3: TGTGCCAGCAGTGAAGCCCGGGGCTCCCCCCAGTTCTTC. As protein: CASSEARGSPQFF.

This clone was recorded only once. The V gene is TRBV29-1, the J gene TRBJ2-5; D is perhaps TRBD1 (6 bases). The V end lost 3 bases, the J end lost 4 bases, and 12 bases lay between the germline ends. Germline-derived CDR1 and CDR2 are SQVTM and ANQGSEA. The CDR3 spans 13 residues. CDR3 nucleotide sequence: TGCAGCGTTGAGGGGGCAGCTCCAGAGACCCAGTACTTC. Its translation is CSVEGAAPETQYF.

The V and J genes are TRBV18 and TRBJ1-2, with TRBD1 matching 10 bases. The germline V gene has CDR1 KGHSH and CDR2 LQKENI. V lost 1 base, J lost 3 bases, and 11 bases stayed unmatched. The CDR3 runs 18 residues. CDR3 nucleotide sequence: TGTGCCAGCTCACCACGTAGGGGGACAGGGGATCCGGACTATGGCTACACCTTC. Its protein product is CASSPRRGTGDPDYGYTF.

This clone was detected only once. The chain links TRBV7-2 to TRBJ2-5; no definite D call. Trimming shortened V by 4 bases and J by 3 bases, and 9 bases separated the two germline ends. CDR1 is SGHTA and CDR2 is FQGNSA in the germline V gene. This CDR3 region has 13 residues. DNA for the CDR3: TGTGCCAGCAGCTCCTTCCCCGAAGAGACCCAGTACTTC. It translates to CASSSFPEETQYF.

The V gene is TRBV11-2, the J gene TRBJ2-1; 8 nucleotides match TRBD1. The CDR3 covers 14 residues. With V trimmed by 4 bases and J by 10 bases, 9 bases remained unmatched. CDR1 and CDR2 (germline): SGHAT, FQNNGV. The CDR3 is CASSYSLTGVEQFF. Here the CDR3 DNA reads TGTGCCAGCAGCTATTCCCTGACAGGGGTAGAGCAGTTCTTC.

V is TRBV12-2 and J is TRBJ2-3. TRBV12-2 is recorded as a pseudogene. This CDR3 comprises 17 residues. CDR3 sequence reads: CASRLGRLGNGPDTQYF. The CDR3 DNA is TGTGCAAGTCGCTTAGGTAGGTTGGGCAACGGACCAGATACGCAGTATTTT.

The rearrangement links TRBV29-1 to TRBJ2-1; unclear D gene. V dropped 1 base and J dropped 7 bases, with 5 bases sitting between them. CDR3 length equals 11 residues. Germline loops: CDR1 SQVTM, CDR2 ANQGSEA. The CDR3 region is CSVEVGNEQFF. The CDR3 region has the DNA TGCAGCGTTGAAGTAGGGAATGAGCAGTTCTTC.

The V call is TRBV7-8, the J call TRBJ1-6, with D hard to call. Trimming shortened V by 1 base and J by 4 bases, and 14 bases separated the two germline ends. CDR1 SGHVS and CDR2 FQNEAQ come from the germline V gene. The CDR3 is 17 residues long. The CDR3 nucleotides are TGTGCCAGCAGCTTAGAGGTTCCCCACGGATATAATTCACCCCTCCACTTT. This codes for CASSLEVPHGYNSPLHF. Full variable domain (rest looked up from reference TRBV7-8 and TRBJ1-6): GAGVSQSPRYKVAKRGQDVALRCDPISGHVSLFWYQQALGQGPEFLTYFQNEAQLDKSGLPSDRFFAERPEGSVSTLKIQRTQQEDSAVYLCASSLEVPHGYNSPLHFGNGTRLTVT.